This T cell receptor (beta chain) was identified in a study of control samples from healthy donors and cancer patients. Generated by immunoSEQ multiplex PCR, the TCRdb table keeps only in-frame clones and is missing some. This table holds about 110,000 clones, approximately 88% found once. This CDR3 has 15 residues. Germline values: CDR1 MNHEY, CDR2 SMNVEV (reference sequence). The V and J ends lost 6 bases and 10 bases, in that order; junction bases with no gene match: 14. This receptor was obtained from a woman aged 55-70 years with lung cancer. Sequencing was carried out using PBMCs. The rearrangement joins TRBV27 to TRBJ1-1; 10 positions agree with TRBD1. CDR3 in DNA: TGTGCCAGCAGGATTACGGGACAGGGGTATCCAGTAGCTTTCTTT. It translates to CASRITGQGYPVAFF.